Sequencing of this T cell receptor beta chain was carried out in a study of T cell responses to AZD1222 COVID-19 vaccine. Profiled with immunoSEQ multiplex PCR; TCRdb holds only in-frame clones, not every one. This table holds 75,000 to 95,000 clones, under 90% found once. Study-level points and caveats: Spike-specific TCR breadth and depth were elevated following two AZD1222 doses.

Trimming removed 5 bases at V and 0 bases at J, with 10 bases between. Germline-derived CDR1 and CDR2 are SGHAT and FQNNGV. CDR3 length: 14 residues. Concerning this clone itself: Its antigen is currently unknown.

This chain joins TRBV11-2 and TRBJ1-2; D is uncertain. This sequence originates from an adult in good health. The input for sequencing was peripheral blood, taken on day 0 of MenACWY control vaccination. The CDR3 DNA reads as TGTGCCAGCAGCGCCAACACGGCTAACTATGGCTACACCTTC. Protein: CASSANTANYGYTF. Variable domain in full (rest from reference TRBV11-2 and TRBJ1-2): EAGVAQSPRYKIIEKRQSVAFWCNPISGHATLYWYQQILGQGPKLLIQFQNNGVVDDSQLPKDRFSAERLKGVDSTLKIQPAKLEDSAVYLCASSANTANYGYTFGSGTRLTVV.